Presented here are 24 T cell receptor beta chains from one specimen sequenced in a study of chemoradiotherapy in HPV16-positive cancers. Profiling relied on immunoSEQ multiplex PCR, and the TCRdb table lists in-frame clones only, not all of them. The data show approximately 58,000 clones, 90% seen once. Source: blood, taken from a patient who underwent chemoradiotherapy. The origin of the receptors is a human donor with HPV-associated anogenital cancer.

This clone was recorded once. The rearrangement uses TRBV4-3 and TRBJ2-3, with 8 bases matching TRBD1. CDR3 length: 16 residues. The V gene end was trimmed by 0 bases and the J gene end by 1 base; junction bases not matched to a gene: 3. Germline-derived CDR1 and CDR2 are LGHNA and YSLEER. DNA of the CDR3: TGCGCCAGCAGCCAAGAAGGACAGGGTGGCACAGATACGCAGTATTTT. This encodes CASSQEGQGGTDTQYF.

The rearrangement uses TRBV25-1 and TRBJ2-2; TRBD1 aligns across 9 bases. CDR1 is MGHDK, CDR2 SYGVNS, per germline. V gave up 5 bases and J gave up 7 bases; unmatched junction bases: 11. The CDR3 runs to 16 residues. In nucleotides, the CDR3 is TGTGCCAGCAGTTTAGAAGAAACAGGGGGCGGCGGGGAGCTGTTTTTT. Its translation is CASSLEETGGGGELFF.

This chain uses TRBV5-6 with TRBJ1-2; weak D call: TRBD1 (5 bases). Between the trimmed V and J ends, which lost 4 bases and 1 base, there was a span of 11 bases. In germline, CDR1 is SGHDT, CDR2 YYEEEE. This CDR3 comprises 14 residues. This CDR3 reads CASSEMGVNYGYTF. Here the CDR3 DNA reads TGTGCCAGCAGCGAAATGGGGGTTAACTATGGCTACACCTTC.

The genes are TRBV25-1 and TRBJ2-1, with D possibly being TRBD1 (5 bases). Germline loops: CDR1 MGHDK, CDR2 SYGVNS. The ends were cut back, 1 base at V and 6 bases at J, with 16 bases in the middle. The CDR3 extends over 16 amino acids. CDR3 sequence reads: CASSEWAGRSTNEQFF. In nucleotides, the CDR3 is TGTGCCAGCAGTGAATGGGCAGGGCGCTCCACCAATGAGCAGTTCTTC.

The chain couples TRBV19 to TRBJ1-2; D perhaps matches TRBD1 (5 bases). V was clipped by 0 bases and J by 4 bases, with 21 bases between them. Germline V lookup: CDR1 LNHDA, CDR2 SQIVND (reference sequence). This CDR3 is 18 amino acids long. In nucleotides, the CDR3 is TGTGCCAGTAGTATAGACGTCGCAGGGATTGGGTCAGGCTATGGCTACACCTTC. Translating gives CASSIDVAGIGSGYGYTF.

This clone appeared once. The chain carries TRBV4-3 and TRBJ1-1; tentatively, D is TRBD1 (5 bases). CDR3 length: 15 amino acids. V was trimmed by 3 bases and J by 0 bases, leaving 11 bases between them. Germline V gene data show CDR1 as LGHNA and CDR2 as YSLEER. The CDR3 DNA sequence: TGCGCCAGCAGCCAGTTGACAGAACTGAACACTGAAGCTTTCTTT. Translated: CASSQLTELNTEAFF.

The V call is TRBV9, the J call TRBJ2-1, with D possibly called TRBD1 or TRBD2 (7 bases each). Trimming stripped 3 bases from V and 9 bases from J, with 22 bases between. The CDR3 spans 16 residues. The germline gives CDR1 SGDLS, CDR2 YYNGEE. CDR3 region: CASSAPGGAALGEQFF. CDR3 in DNA: TGTGCCAGCAGCGCCCCAGGGGGGGCGGCCCTAGGTGAGCAGTTCTTC.

This chain connects TRBV29-1 to TRBJ2-7, with 9 bases fitting TRBD2. V was clipped by 5 bases and J by 5 bases; unmatched bases: 4. In germline, CDR1 is SQVTM, CDR2 ANQGSEA. This CDR3 contains 12 residues. In DNA, the CDR3 is TGCAGCGTTTCTTCTAGCGGGGACGAGCAGTACTTC. Amino acid sequence: CSVSSSGDEQYF.

The V and J genes are TRBV7-2 and TRBJ1-4; 8 nucleotides align to TRBD1. Germline V gene sequence: CDR1 SGHTA, CDR2 FQGNSA. Trimming cost V 4 bases and J 0 bases; bases outside gene matches: 1. This CDR3 has 15 residues. For the CDR3, the DNA is TGTGCCAGCAGCTCACAGGGGGCAACTAATGAAAAACTGTTTTTT. It specifies CASSSQGATNEKLFF.

The chain couples TRBV9 to TRBJ2-3; D is undetermined. The CDR3 has 12 residues. Germline V gene data show CDR1 as SGDLS and CDR2 as YYNGEE. Trimming took 4 bases from V and 7 from J, leaving 10 bases between them. The CDR3 DNA reads as TGTGCCAGCAGCCTACCGGCCTATACGCAGTATTTT. This gives the protein CASSLPAYTQYF.

The CDR3 coding sequence is TGTGCCACCAGCGGGGGCCGGGGGAACAATTCACCCCTCCACTTT. Translating it yields CATSGGRGNNSPLHF. V gene TRBV15 combines with J gene TRBJ1-6; D may be TRBD1 (6 bases). CDR3 length: 15 residues. V lost 5 bases to trimming and J lost 7 bases, with 15 bases between them. Germline V CDR1 and CDR2: LNHNV, YYDKDF (reference sequence).

Here the CDR3 DNA reads TGTGCCAGCAGCCGAGGGGCTTTGAACACTGAAGCTTTCTTT. As protein: CASSRGALNTEAFF. The rearrangement joins TRBV11-1 to TRBJ1-1, with D possibly matching TRBD1 (5 bases). Trimming removed 5 bases from V and 0 bases from J, with 10 bases in between. Germline lookup yields CDR1 SGHAT and CDR2 FQDESV (reference sequence). The CDR3 length is 14 residues.

The genes are TRBV5-4 and TRBJ2-3, with D tentatively TRBD1 (7 bases). This CDR3 contains 14 residues. Trimming took 0 bases from V and 7 from J, leaving 12 bases between them. Germline values: CDR1 SGHNT, CDR2 YYREEE (reference sequence). The CDR3 coding sequence is TGTGCCAGCAGCTTGGGGCAGGGGGGCAATACGCAGTATTTT. Translating gives CASSLGQGGNTQYF. Filled out from reference TRBV5-4 and TRBJ2-3, the complete variable domain reads ETGVTQSPTHLIKTRGQQVTLRCSSQSGHNTVSWYQQALGQGPQFIFQYYREEENGRGNFPPRFSGLQFPNYSSELNVNALELDDSALYLCASSLGQGGNTQYFGPGTRLTVL.

This CDR3 is CASSERAGETYEQYF. CDR3 DNA sequence: TGTGCCAGCAGTGAAAGAGCAGGGGAGACCTACGAGCAGTACTTC. V gene TRBV2 combines with J gene TRBJ2-7; weak D call: TRBD1 (6 bases). The CDR3 consists of 15 residues. The V and J ends lost 2 bases and 2 bases respectively, with 13 bases between them. Germline V lookup: CDR1 SNHLY, CDR2 FYNNEI.

This clone was detected a few times. The chain carries TRBV9 and TRBJ1-1; D is unresolved. With 0 bases removed from V and 1 base from J, the gap between germline ends came to 10 bases. CDR1 SGDLS and CDR2 YYNGEE come from the germline V gene. The CDR3 totals 15 residues. CDR3 sequence (DNA): TGTGCCAGCAGCGTAGTGGACGCGGGGAACACTGAAGCTTTCTTT. Amino acid sequence: CASSVVDAGNTEAFF. Full variable domain (rest looked up from reference TRBV9 and TRBJ1-1): DSGVTQTPKHLITATGQRVTLRCSPRSGDLSVYWYQQSLDQGLQFLIQYYNGEERAKGNILERFSAQQFPDLHSELNLSSLELGDSALYFCASSVVDAGNTEAFFGQGTRLTVV.

The V gene is TRBV7-6, the J gene TRBJ2-2; 11 nucleotides align to TRBD1. CDR1 and CDR2 from the germline V gene are SGHVS and FNYEAQ. This CDR3 has 15 residues. Losses at the gene ends were 2 bases for V and 6 bases for J; bases not matched to a gene: 2. The CDR3 DNA reads as TGTGCCAGCAGCTTACTGGGACAGGGGGCCGGGGAGCTGTTTTTT. It encodes CASSLLGQGAGELFF.

The CDR3 spells CASSPSGADEQYF. The CDR3 coding sequence is TGTGCCAGCAGCCCCTCCGGGGCGGACGAGCAGTACTTC. The V gene is TRBV7-7, the J gene TRBJ2-7; D might be TRBD1 or TRBD2, each matching 5 bases. Looked up from germline, CDR1 is SSHAT and CDR2 is FNYEAQ (reference sequence). The CDR3 is 13 residues long. Deletions cut 5 bases from V and 5 bases from J, with 13 bases between.

The V and J genes are TRBV30 and TRBJ2-7; 8 bases are a match to TRBD2. This CDR3 comprises 15 residues. Germline trimming cut 0 bases from V and 6 bases from J; bases unmatched to any gene: 10. Germline V lookup: CDR1 GTSNPN, CDR2 SVGIG (reference sequence). The CDR3 DNA reads TGTGCCTGGAGTGTACGCGGGGGGCTGGGTCTCGAGCAGTACTTC. Its translation: CAWSVRGGLGLEQYF.

This clone has only one observation. The chain couples TRBV5-1 to TRBJ1-2, with a possible D match to TRBD1 (6 bases). Germline CDR1 and CDR2: SGHRS and YFSETQ. V lost 0 bases and J lost 8, with 14 bases in between. This CDR3 contains 14 residues. In DNA form, the CDR3 reads TGCGCCAGCAGCTTGGATTCGGGGGGCGGAGGCTACACCTTC. Protein: CASSLDSGGGGYTF.

The V gene is TRBV4-3, the J gene TRBJ1-4, with a tentative D call TRBD1 (5 bases). The CDR3 covers 16 residues. V lost 1 base and J 8 bases, leaving 17 bases between the germline ends. In germline, CDR1 is LGHNA, CDR2 YSLEER. CDR3: CASSQGRGGTMEKLFF. The CDR3 nucleotides are TGCGCCAGCAGCCAAGGCCGGGGGGGAACGATGGAAAAACTGTTTTTT.

The chain combines TRBV6-1 with TRBJ2-1; maybe TRBD2 (5 bases). This CDR3 region has 12 residues. Germline V CDR1 and CDR2: MNHNS, SASEGT. Trimming shortened V by 3 bases and J by 12 bases, and 12 bases separated the two germline ends. CDR3: CASSESGLGQFF. In DNA form, the CDR3 reads TGTGCCAGCAGTGAGAGCGGACTCGGGCAGTTCTTC.

The chain links TRBV14 to TRBJ2-7; D could derive from TRBD1 or TRBD2 (5 bases each). V was cut by 1 base and J by 12 bases, with 13 bases left in between. The germline gives CDR1 SGHDN, CDR2 FVKESK. The CDR3 is 12 residues long. The CDR3 DNA reads TGTGCCAGCAGCCAAGGCGAGGGGAGAGTGTACTTC. Encoded protein: CASSQGEGRVYF. The whole variable domain, remainder taken from reference TRBV14 and TRBJ2-7, is EAGVTQFPSHSVIEKGQTVTLRCDPISGHDNLYWYRRVMGKEIKFLLHFVKESKQDESGMPNNRFLAERTGGTYSTLKVQPAELEDSGVYFCASSQGEGRVYFGPGTRLTVT.

The chain is built from TRBV6-5 and TRBJ1-1; TRBD1 matches at 7 bases. Germline V gives CDR1 MNHEY, CDR2 SVGAGI. The CDR3 extends over 15 amino acids. V gave up 6 bases and J gave up 5 bases; unmatched junction bases: 12. In DNA form, the CDR3 reads TGTGCCAGCAGGCTCACCGCGACAGGGCGGACTGAAGCTTTCTTT. Translating gives CASRLTATGRTEAFF.

The V call is TRBV30, the J call TRBJ1-2, with a weak D call TRBD1 (5 bases). Trimming left V 1 base short and J 3 bases short, with 9 bases between. CDR1 and CDR2 (germline): GTSNPN, SVGIG (reference sequence). The CDR3 extends over 13 amino acids. CDR3 region: CAWSAGRDYGYTF. The CDR3 DNA sequence: TGTGCCTGGAGTGCAGGGCGGGACTATGGCTACACCTTC.